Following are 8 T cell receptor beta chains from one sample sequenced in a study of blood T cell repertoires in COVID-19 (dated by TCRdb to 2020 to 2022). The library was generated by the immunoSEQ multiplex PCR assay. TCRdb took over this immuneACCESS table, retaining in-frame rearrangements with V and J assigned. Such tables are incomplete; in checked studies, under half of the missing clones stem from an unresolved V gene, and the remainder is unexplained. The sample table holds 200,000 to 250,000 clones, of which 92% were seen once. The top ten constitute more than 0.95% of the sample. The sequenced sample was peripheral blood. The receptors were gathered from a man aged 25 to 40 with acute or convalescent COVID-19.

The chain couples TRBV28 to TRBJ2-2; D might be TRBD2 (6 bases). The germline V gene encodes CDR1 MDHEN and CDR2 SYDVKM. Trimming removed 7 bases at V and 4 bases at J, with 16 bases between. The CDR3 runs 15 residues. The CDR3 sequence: CASTEYGGVTGELFF. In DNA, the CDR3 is TGTGCCAGCACCGAGTACGGCGGGGTCACCGGGGAGCTGTTTTTT.

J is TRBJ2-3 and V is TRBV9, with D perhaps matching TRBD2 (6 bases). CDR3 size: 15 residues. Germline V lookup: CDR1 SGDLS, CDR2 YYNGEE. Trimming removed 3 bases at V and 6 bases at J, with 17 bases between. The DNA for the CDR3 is TGTGCCAGCAGCGCGGGGACTCGGTCGCTTGATACGCAGTATTTT. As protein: CASSAGTRSLDTQYF.

The CDR3 region is CASSRQGARDSPLHF. The CDR3 nucleotides are TGTGCCAGCTCTCGACAGGGGGCAAGGGATTCACCCCTCCACTTT. The chain couples TRBV6-5 to TRBJ1-6; TRBD1 agrees at 10 bases. The CDR3 extends over 15 amino acids. V lost 8 bases, J lost 8 bases, and 9 bases stayed unmatched. The germline V gene encodes CDR1 MNHEY and CDR2 SVGAGI.

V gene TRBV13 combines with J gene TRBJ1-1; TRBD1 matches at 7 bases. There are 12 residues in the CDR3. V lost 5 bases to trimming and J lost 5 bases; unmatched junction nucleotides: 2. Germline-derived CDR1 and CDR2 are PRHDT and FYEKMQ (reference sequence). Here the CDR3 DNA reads TGTGCCAGCAGCGTCAGGGGGACTGAAGCTTTCTTT. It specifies CASSVRGTEAFF.

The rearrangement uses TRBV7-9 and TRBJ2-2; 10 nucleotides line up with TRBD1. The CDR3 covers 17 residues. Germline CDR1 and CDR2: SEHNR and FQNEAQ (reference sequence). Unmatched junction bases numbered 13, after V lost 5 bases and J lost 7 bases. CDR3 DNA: TGTGCCAGCAGCCTCCGAGTGGGACAGGGGATAAACGGGGAGCTGTTTTTT. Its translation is CASSLRVGQGINGELFF.

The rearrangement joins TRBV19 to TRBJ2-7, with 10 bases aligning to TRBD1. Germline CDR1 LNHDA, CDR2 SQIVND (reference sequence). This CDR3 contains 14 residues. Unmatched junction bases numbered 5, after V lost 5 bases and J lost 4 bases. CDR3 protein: CASSVRDRGYEQYF. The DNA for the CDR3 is TGTGCCAGTAGTGTCCGGGACAGGGGTTACGAGCAGTACTTC.

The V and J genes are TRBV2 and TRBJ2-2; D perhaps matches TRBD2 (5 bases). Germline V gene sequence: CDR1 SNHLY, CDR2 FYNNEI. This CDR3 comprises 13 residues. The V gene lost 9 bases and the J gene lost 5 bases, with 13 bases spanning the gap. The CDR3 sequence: CARGSIGTGELFF. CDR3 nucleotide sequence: TGTGCCAGGGGGAGTATTGGGACCGGGGAGCTGTTTTTT.

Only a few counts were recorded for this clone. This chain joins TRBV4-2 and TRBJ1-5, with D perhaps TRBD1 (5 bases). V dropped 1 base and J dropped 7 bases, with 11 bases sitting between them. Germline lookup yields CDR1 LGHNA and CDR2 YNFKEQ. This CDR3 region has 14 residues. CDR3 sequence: CASSQALGEQPQHF. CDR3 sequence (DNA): TGTGCCAGCAGCCAAGCCCTAGGGGAACAGCCCCAGCATTTT.